These 5 T cell receptor beta chains came from one sample sequenced in a study of identical twins. Each CDR3 protein is one row after TCRdb ran MiXCR on the 5' RACE reads. The table includes about 550,000 distinct CDR3 sequences, approximately 20% detected once. The same data also went into a second study, on yellow fever vaccine responses in identical twins.

Material for sequencing was CD4+ T cells sorted from blood. The source of these receptors is a young woman in good health.

The chain couples TRBV27 to TRBJ1-2; D is perhaps TRBD1 (5 bases). Between the trimmed V and J ends, which lost 5 bases and 2 bases, there was a span of 15 bases. Per germline, CDR1 MNHEY and CDR2 SMNVEV (reference sequence). The length of the CDR3 is 15 residues. As DNA, the CDR3 is TGTGCCAGCAGTCCCAGACAGCTAACAAACTATGGCTACACCTTC. Translated: CASSPRQLTNYGYTF.

This clonotype has more than one count but fewer than ten. This chain uses TRBV7-8 with TRBJ2-1; D remains ambiguous. Germline assignment: CDR1 SGHVS and CDR2 FQNEAQ. CDR3 length: 12 residues. V was cut by 5 bases and J by 8 bases, with 10 bases left in between. The CDR3 loop is CASSHIGDEQFF. In DNA form, the CDR3 reads TGTGCCAGCAGCCACATTGGGGATGAGCAGTTCTTC.

The chain links TRBV12-3 or TRBV12-4 to TRBJ2-2; TRBD2 might be the D (5 bases). V gave up 0 bases and J gave up 0 bases, with 14 bases separating them. This CDR3 contains 18 residues. DNA of the CDR3: TGTGCCAGCAGTTTAGCGAGGGCTATCTCGGCGAACACCGGGGAGCTGTTTTTT. Its translation is CASSLARAISANTGELFF.

This CDR3 reads CASSPYGHPQETQYF. CDR3 coding DNA: TGTGCCAGCAGCCCTTATGGACACCCACAAGAGACCCAGTACTTC. The chain joins TRBV12-3 or TRBV12-4 to TRBJ2-5; D might be TRBD1 (5 bases). V shed 6 bases and J shed 2 bases, with 16 bases lying between them. This CDR3 region has 15 residues.

This chain links TRBV7-2 with TRBJ2-4; 9 bases align to TRBD1. This CDR3 has 15 amino acids. J lost 4 bases, V lost 6 bases, and 7 bases had no gene match. The germline V gene has CDR1 SGHTA and CDR2 FQGNSA. In nucleotides, the CDR3 is TGTGCCAGCAGTCTTCCCGGGACAGGGAAAAACATTCAGTACTTC. Its protein product is CASSLPGTGKNIQYF.